Listed here are 25 T cell receptor beta chains from one sample, sequenced in a study of response to subunit inactivated influenza vaccine. Using its own MiXCR run on the RT-PCR reads, TCRdb lists one record per CDR3 protein. The table records under 800,000 distinct CDR3 sequences, about 15% of them present only once. The sample consisted of PBMCs from blood, taken about 14 days before vaccination. The receptors shown here come from a man in his fifties who received an inactivated influenza vaccine.

The gene calls are TRBV15 and TRBJ2-2, with 8 bases identical to TRBD1. CDR1 LNHNV and CDR2 YYDKDF come from the germline V gene (reference sequence). V was clipped by 3 bases and J by 6 bases; unmatched bases: 6. CDR3 length: 15 amino acids. As DNA, the CDR3 is TGTGCCACCAGCAGGCCGGACAGGGTAGCCGGGGAGCTGTTTTTT. Translated, it gives CATSRPDRVAGELFF.

The CDR3 nucleotides read TGTGCCAGCAGCCAGGGGGGGGGACCGTCGACTGCCCAGTACTTC. It specifies CASSQGGGPSTAQYF. The chain couples TRBV7-2 to TRBJ2-5; tentatively, D is TRBD1 or TRBD2 (7 bases each). The CDR3 totals 15 residues. The V end was cut by 5 bases, the J end by 9 bases, with 22 bases between. The V gene's germline CDR1 is SGHTA and CDR2 FQGNSA.

The rearrangement uses TRBV20-1 and TRBJ2-7; TRBD2 is a possible D gene (5 bases). Germline CDR1 reads DFQATT; CDR2 reads SNEGSKA (reference sequence). This CDR3 region has 15 residues. Trimming removed 3 bases at V and 3 bases at J, with 18 bases between. Here the CDR3 DNA reads TGCAGTGCTAGCGAGGCCTCGGGGTTCAACTACGAGCAGTACTTC. Its translation is CSASEASGFNYEQYF.

The rearrangement links TRBV14 to TRBJ2-5, with a tentative D call TRBD2 (5 bases). CDR1 is SGHDN, CDR2 FVKESK, per germline. Trimming cost V 0 bases and J 4 bases, with 12 bases left between them. The CDR3 covers 15 residues. This CDR3 is CASSQDRRLRETQYF. CDR3 in DNA: TGTGCCAGCAGCCAAGATAGGAGGTTACGAGAGACCCAGTACTTC.

This chain connects TRBV12-3 or TRBV12-4 to TRBJ2-5, with D unclear. The ends were cut back, 2 bases at V and 3 bases at J, with 7 bases in the middle. This CDR3 is built from 13 residues. CDR3 DNA sequence: TGTGCCAGCAGTTTATGGCAAGAAGAGACCCAGTACTTC. Its translation is CASSLWQEETQYF.

The rearrangement links TRBV20-1 to TRBJ2-2; 7 bases match TRBD1. The J segment lost 0 bases and the V segment lost 2 bases, leaving 3 bases of the junction unmatched. The germline V gene encodes CDR1 DFQATT and CDR2 SNEGSKA (reference sequence). This CDR3 is 15 amino acids long. The CDR3 spells CSARTGTANTGELFF. In DNA form, the CDR3 reads TGCAGTGCTAGAACCGGGACAGCGAACACCGGGGAGCTGTTTTTT.

The chain combines TRBV11-2 with TRBJ2-2, with 13 bases identical to TRBD2. The CDR3 totals 19 residues. Looked up from germline, CDR1 is SGHAT and CDR2 is FQNNGV. J was trimmed by 1 base and V by 3 bases; bases with no gene match: 8. The CDR3 reads CASSFLGLAGAWNTGELFF. Here the CDR3 DNA reads TGTGCCAGCAGCTTCCTAGGACTAGCGGGGGCCTGGAACACCGGGGAGCTGTTTTTT.

This clonotype was observed a handful of times. This chain connects TRBV20-1 to TRBJ2-3; D is undetermined. Germline loops: CDR1 DFQATT, CDR2 SNEGSKA (reference sequence). Trimming took off 3 bases at V and 3 bases at J, with 7 bases between the two ends. This CDR3 is 12 amino acids long. The DNA of the CDR3 is TGCAGTGCTAGGGCACTGACAGATACGCAGTATTTT. Amino acid sequence: CSARALTDTQYF.

This clonotype was picked up a small number of times. The rearrangement links TRBV15 to TRBJ1-4, with no clear D. CDR1 is LNHNV, CDR2 YYDKDF, per germline (reference sequence). V lost 0 bases and J 11 bases, leaving 16 bases between the germline ends. The CDR3 spans 15 residues. The CDR3 nucleotides read TGTGCCACCAGCAGAGAAACGGGGAGCTTCGGGAAACTGTTTTTT. This encodes CATSRETGSFGKLFF.

Here the CDR3 reads CASSLASRVGNQPQHF. CDR3 coding DNA: TGTGCCAGCAGCTTGGCCAGCAGGGTTGGCAATCAGCCCCAGCATTTT. The rearrangement uses TRBV5-6 and TRBJ1-5; D possibly corresponds to TRBD1 (5 bases). Germline V gene data show CDR1 as SGHDT and CDR2 as YYEEEE. V was cut by 0 bases and J by 2 bases, with 12 bases left in between. The CDR3 loop spans 16 amino acids.

This clonotype was observed many times. The chain recombines TRBV19 with TRBJ2-5; 10 nucleotides line up with TRBD2. The CDR3 is made up of 16 amino acids. Germline values: CDR1 LNHDA, CDR2 SQIVND (reference sequence). V dropped 6 bases and J dropped 4; count of bases not matched to a gene: 11. The CDR3 loop reads CASSPSGGARSETQYF. The DNA of the CDR3 is TGTGCCAGTAGCCCTAGCGGGGGCGCGCGGTCAGAGACCCAGTACTTC.

This sequence joins TRBV5-1 and TRBJ2-1; TRBD2 agrees at 10 bases. In germline, CDR1 is SGHRS, CDR2 YFSETQ. V shed 1 base and J 4 bases; nucleotides not matched to a gene: 11. The CDR3 covers 18 residues. The CDR3 DNA follows: TGCGCCAGCAGCTTGAAGCCTAGCGGGGGTATAGGGTACAATGAGCAGTTCTTC. Protein product: CASSLKPSGGIGYNEQFF.

This clonotype was seen ten or more times. The chain links TRBV5-1 to TRBJ2-1, with D tentatively TRBD2 (6 bases). This CDR3 is 16 amino acids long. V was pared by 4 bases and J by 3 bases, with 17 bases between. CDR1 is SGHRS, CDR2 YFSETQ, per germline. CDR3 loop: CASSTLTGAYYNEQFF. In DNA form, the CDR3 reads TGCGCCAGCAGCACACTAACGGGAGCCTACTACAATGAGCAGTTCTTC.

This clonotype was detected a few times. The chain recombines TRBV20-1 with TRBJ2-1, with 7 positions matching TRBD2. The ends lost 6 bases at V and 3 bases at J; junction bases unmatched: 14. There are 16 residues in the CDR3. CDR1 DFQATT and CDR2 SNEGSKA come from the germline V gene (reference sequence). CDR3 amino acids: CSASHVGGRDYNEQFF. DNA for the CDR3: TGCAGTGCCTCCCATGTGGGCGGGAGAGACTACAATGAGCAGTTCTTC.

This clonotype has just a few counts. V gene TRBV6-5 combines with J gene TRBJ1-1, with no clear D. Trimming left V 1 base short and J 3 bases short, with 12 bases between. The CDR3 spans 15 residues. The V gene's germline CDR1 is MNHEY and CDR2 SVGAGI. CDR3 sequence (DNA): TGTGCCAGCAGTTACTACGGGGAATGGGACACTGAAGCTTTCTTT. Translated, it gives CASSYYGEWDTEAFF.

This chain uses TRBV7-3 with TRBJ2-7; TRBD2 agrees at 12 bases. CDR1 is SGHTA and CDR2 is FQGTGA in the germline V gene. The CDR3 is made up of 20 amino acids. With 0 bases clipped from V and 3 bases from J, the junction kept 15 bases outside the gene matches. The CDR3 DNA reads TGTGCCAGCAGCTTAACCCGATATCTAGCGGGAGGGCCTGTGGGCTACGAGCAGTACTTC. Translating it yields CASSLTRYLAGGPVGYEQYF.

The J gene is TRBJ2-5, the V gene TRBV5-1, with D possibly TRBD1 on 5 matching bases. The CDR3 has 15 amino acids. V was shortened by 0 bases and J by 0 bases, with 9 bases between the two germline ends. Germline V gene data show CDR1 as SGHRS and CDR2 as YFSETQ. CDR3 loop: CASSLADSYQETQYF. For the CDR3, the DNA is TGCGCCAGCAGCTTGGCCGACAGCTACCAAGAGACCCAGTACTTC.

This clonotype was seen repeatedly, ten times or more. The chain is built from TRBV12-3 or TRBV12-4 and TRBJ2-1; D tentatively reads TRBD1 or TRBD2 (5 bases each). The V gene lost 7 bases and the J gene lost 5 bases, with 15 bases spanning the gap. This CDR3 comprises 14 residues. The CDR3 sequence: CASTPGTVDNEQFF. As DNA, the CDR3 is TGTGCCAGCACCCCGGGGACCGTCGACAATGAGCAGTTCTTC.

This clonotype was detected only a few times. The CDR3 reads CSARGNPRERGFNEQFF. The CDR3 DNA sequence: TGCAGTGCTAGAGGAAACCCTAGGGAGCGGGGGTTTAATGAGCAGTTCTTC. V usage is TRBV20-1 and J usage is TRBJ2-1; 8 bases are shared with TRBD2. The CDR3 consists of 17 residues. CDR1 DFQATT and CDR2 SNEGSKA come from the germline V gene (reference sequence). Trimming took 1 base from V and 7 from J; bases not matched to a gene: 15.

The CDR3 DNA reads as TGTGCCAGCCCTACCGGGACTAGCGACACCGGGGAGCTGTTTTTT. It specifies CASPTGTSDTGELFF. This chain joins TRBV7-9 and TRBJ2-2, with 10 bases identical to TRBD2. This CDR3 comprises 15 residues. V trimming: 8 bases; J trimming: 3 bases; junction bases outside the gene matches: 6. CDR1 is SEHNR and CDR2 is FQNEAQ in the germline V gene (reference sequence).

J is TRBJ2-7 and V is TRBV15, with TRBD1 matching 9 bases. Trimming removed 1 base from V and 6 bases from J; junction bases left unmatched: 1. The CDR3 is 13 amino acids. CDR1 LNHNV and CDR2 YYDKDF come from the germline V gene (reference sequence). The CDR3 nucleotides read TGTGCCACCAGCAGAGGGACAGGGGTCGAGCAGTACTTC. As protein: CATSRGTGVEQYF.

In its sample, this clonotype was seen a few times. The chain joins TRBV29-1 to TRBJ2-5, with 7 bases matching TRBD1. The V and J ends lost 6 bases and 5 bases, in that order; junction bases with no gene match: 12. The CDR3 is 14 amino acids. Germline values: CDR1 SQVTM, CDR2 ANQGSEA. The CDR3, as DNA: TGCAGCGTGGTCCGACAGGGTTGGGGTGAGACCCAGTACTTC. It translates to CSVVRQGWGETQYF.

In its sample, this clonotype was seen a few times. The chain employs TRBV6-2 or TRBV6-3 and TRBJ1-6; maybe TRBD1 (6 bases). This CDR3 has 15 residues. Per germline, CDR1 MNHEY and CDR2 SVGEGT. Trimming left V 5 bases short and J 10 bases short, with 18 bases between. The CDR3 region is CASSMGQGIRSPLHF. In DNA form, the CDR3 reads TGTGCCAGCAGTATGGGACAAGGGATAAGATCACCCCTCCACTTT.

Only a few counts were recorded for this clonotype. V gene TRBV7-2 combines with J gene TRBJ1-6, with a tentative D call TRBD1 (5 bases). This CDR3 has 15 residues. V was trimmed by 4 bases and J by 2 bases, leaving 9 bases between them. CDR1 SGHTA and CDR2 FQGNSA come from the germline V gene. The CDR3 coding sequence is TGTGCCAGCAGCTCGCAGGGTACCTATAATTCACCCCTCCACTTT. It encodes CASSSQGTYNSPLHF.

This clonotype was found many times. This chain uses TRBV7-8 with TRBJ2-7; 7 bases are shared with TRBD2. Per germline, CDR1 SGHVS and CDR2 FQNEAQ. V lost 6 bases, J lost 0 bases, and 5 bases stayed unmatched. The CDR3 is 14 amino acids. The CDR3 region is CASRNGRFSYEQYF. The CDR3 nucleotides read TGTGCCAGCAGGAACGGGAGGTTCTCCTACGAGCAGTACTTC.